A selection of T cell receptor beta chains follows, all from one sample in a study of T cell repertoires in cytomegalovirus infection. TCRdb reanalysed the reads using MiXCR and keeps one entry per CDR3 protein. The sample has hundreds of thousands of distinct CDR3 sequences, around 32% seen once. The antigens these receptors bind are not known. Sequencing used cultured CD8+ T cells from PBMCs, obtained from culture after CMV antigen stimulation. The source is a human donor in good health (CMV status not recorded). Some clones in this sample may be carry-over from other donors' samples. The CDR3 runs from the conserved cysteine through the conserved F or W. The D gene is left open where the match is weak. Where a row states a size, it is once, few, many or the class of an expanded clone; other rows omit it.

TRBV4-2	TRBJ2-7	-	-	TGTGCCAGCAGCCGAAGCCGGGACTCCGAGCAGTACTTC	CASSRSRDSEQYF
TRBV7-9	TRBJ2-1	few	TRBD2	TGTGCCAGCAGGACTAGCGGGAGTTACAATGAGCAGTTCTTC	CASRTSGSYNEQFF
TRBV7-9	TRBJ1-1	-	TRBD1	TGTGCCAGCCAGGAGGGGGCAGCATTTGAAGCTTTCTTT	CASQEGAAFEAFF
TRBV6-2/TRBV6-3	TRBJ1-5	-	TRBD1	TGTGCCAGCAGGGACGGGGTGGGACAGGGGACCCTAAGCAATCAGCCCCAGCATTTT	CASRDGVGQGTLSNQPQHF
TRBV27	TRBJ1-2	-	-	TGTGCCAGCAGTTACTGGATTATCGACGGCTACACCTTC	CASSYWIIDGYTF
TRBV12-3/TRBV12-4	TRBJ1-5	few	-	TGTGCCAGCAGTTTTTCAGGGTATGGACAGCCCCAGCATTTT	CASSFSGYGQPQHF
TRBV9	TRBJ2-3	-	TRBD1	TGTGCCAGCAGTCAACAGGGGAGTGGAGATACGCAGTATTTT	CASSQQGSGDTQYF
TRBV27	TRBJ2-3	many	-	TGTGCCAGCAGTCGGGCGGCGCCAAGCACAGATACGCAGTATTTT	CASSRAAPSTDTQYF
TRBV2	TRBJ2-1	-	TRBD1	TGTGCCAATAACAGGGGGCCCCACAATGAGCAGTTCTTC	CANNRGPHNEQFF
TRBV29-1	TRBJ2-1	-	-	TGCAGCGTTGACTTCCGGAGAAATGAGCAGTTCTTC	CSVDFRRNEQFF
TRBV7-2	TRBJ2-2	many	-	TGTGCCAGCAGCCTGGACAGTACGAACACCGGGGAGCTGTTTTTT	CASSLDSTNTGELFF
TRBV19	TRBJ1-2	-	-	TGTGTCGCTAACACAGGGAAGAGAGAGTATGGCTACACCTTC	CVANTGKREYGYTF
TRBV7-9	TRBJ1-1	-	-	TGTGCCAGCAGCTTAACCCTCGACAGCAACACTGAAGCTTTCTTT	CASSLTLDSNTEAFF
TRBV3-1	TRBJ1-5	-	-	TGTGCCAGCAGCCAAAGGCAGGGAGGACAGCCCCAGCATTTT	CASSQRQGGQPQHF